A selection of T cell receptor beta chains follows, all from one sample in a study of blood T cell repertoires in COVID-19. Some clones are missing from TCRdb's copy, which holds only in-frame ones; the method was immunoSEQ multiplex PCR. The table has 100,000 to 150,000 clones, 75% to 90% seen once. Specimen: PBMCs or T cells enriched from blood (not recorded which). These TCRs come from a woman aged 50 to 60 who had recovered from COVID-19. Both conserved end residues are part of each CDR3. A D gene is named only where the DNA matches it firmly. Expanded clones get a size class; other rows say once, few or many, or leave the size out.

cdr3_aa	cdr3_nt	clone_size	d_call	v_call	j_call
CASMSLDRGDGYTF	TGTGCCAGTATGTCCCTCGACAGGGGTGATGGCTACACCTTC	-	TRBD1	TRBV19	TRBJ1-2
CASSRDQGDYEQYF	TGTGCCAGCTCACGCGACCAGGGGGACTACGAGCAGTACTTC	-	TRBD1	TRBV18	TRBJ2-7
CASSTGRDYGYTF	TGTGCCAGCAGCACCGGGAGGGACTATGGCTACACCTTC	once	-	TRBV21-1	TRBJ1-2
CASSSDRGYQPQHF	TGTGCCAGCAGCTCGGACAGGGGTTATCAGCCCCAGCATTTT	-	TRBD1	TRBV7-2	TRBJ1-5
CASSNEGAAGSEAFF	TGTGCCAGCAGCAATGAGGGGGCCGCCGGGAGTGAAGCTTTCTTT	-	TRBD1	TRBV11-2	TRBJ1-1
CASSQGDGTSGRRRWTQYF	TGCGCCAGCAGCCAAGGGGATGGGACTAGCGGGAGGAGGCGGTGGACGCAGTATTTT	-	TRBD2	TRBV4-1	TRBJ2-3
CASSSALVYGYTF	TGTGCCAGCAGCTCCGCGTTGGTCTATGGCTACACCTTC	-	-	TRBV6-2/TRBV6-3	TRBJ1-2
CASSFGGAMEAFF	TGTGCCAGCAGCTTCGGCGGGGCCATGGAAGCTTTCTTT	-	-	TRBV7-9	TRBJ1-1
CASSQGSGGNQETQYF	TGCGCCAGCAGCCAAGGGTCGGGAGGCAACCAAGAGACCCAGTACTTC	once	TRBD2	TRBV4-3	TRBJ2-5
CASRTGLTYGYTF	TGTGCCAGCAGAACAGGGCTTACCTATGGCTACACCTTC	once	-	TRBV6-5	TRBJ1-2
CSASQQGSSYEQYF	TGCAGTGCTAGTCAACAGGGGTCCTCCTACGAGCAGTACTTC	-	TRBD1	TRBV20-1	TRBJ2-7
CASSRGQGASGNTIYF	TGTGCCAGCAGCAGGGGACAGGGGGCTTCTGGAAACACCATATATTTT	-	TRBD1	TRBV5-6	TRBJ1-3
CASSLGQGTGLLDEQFF	TGTGCCAGCAGCTTAGGCCAAGGGACAGGGTTACTAGATGAGCAGTTCTTC	-	TRBD1	TRBV13	TRBJ2-1
CASSLQGGETQYF	TGTGCCAGCAGCCTTCAGGGAGGAGAGACCCAGTACTTC	once	-	TRBV5-4	TRBJ2-5
CAWREGNTEAFF	TGTGCCTGGAGAGAGGGGAACACTGAAGCTTTCTTT	-	-	TRBV30	TRBJ1-1
CASSVTGAPYEQYF	TGTGCCAGCAGTGTTACAGGGGCCCCCTACGAGCAGTACTTC	-	TRBD1	TRBV6-1	TRBJ2-7
CASSEGGALPNEQFF	TGTGCCAGCAGCGAAGGGGGCGCATTACCCAATGAGCAGTTCTTC	once	TRBD1	TRBV7-9	TRBJ2-1
CASSLIANRAVYMNTEAFF	TGTGCCAGCAGCTTAATCGCAAACAGAGCCGTGTACATGAACACTGAAGCTTTCTTT	-	-	TRBV7-3	TRBJ1-1
CASSIEAGVYGYTF	TGTGCCAGTAGTATTGAGGCAGGGGTATACGGCTACACCTTC	-	-	TRBV19	TRBJ1-2
CASGETGTGVLNEQFF	TGTGCTAGTGGAGAAACCGGGACAGGAGTTCTAAATGAGCAGTTCTTC	-	TRBD1	TRBV12-5	TRBJ2-1
CSVEVRGSYGYTF	TGCAGCGTTGAAGTCCGGGGGTCGTATGGCTACACCTTC	few	-	TRBV29-1	TRBJ1-2
CASSLDRDTTPVSSYEQYF	TGCGCCAGCAGCTTGGACCGGGACACAACCCCCGTAAGCTCCTACGAGCAGTACTTC	few	-	TRBV5-1	TRBJ2-7